One sample yielded the 20 T cell receptor beta chains listed below, sequenced in a study of neoadjuvant anti-PD-1 for oral cavity cancer. Time point meaning: after neoadjuvant nivolumab, at surgical resection. The protocol was immunoSEQ multiplex PCR, while the TCRdb copy is restricted to in-frame clones and leaves out a portion. The profile shows just under 70,000 clones, approximately 81% of them singletons. The sequences come from PBMCs, collected after nivolumab (anti-PD-1) treatment. The origin of the receptors is a person aged 40 to 85 with oral cavity squamous cell carcinoma.

Worth noting for this clone: Other nucleotide sequences in the sample specify the same CDR3. This chain uses TRBV7-2 with TRBJ2-3; D remains unclear. The CDR3 sequence is 11 residues long. Germline values: CDR1 SGHTA, CDR2 FQGNSA. The V gene lost 3 bases and the J gene lost 6 bases, with 4 bases spanning the gap. This CDR3 is CASSFSDTQYF. The CDR3 DNA sequence: TGTGCCAGCAGCTTTTCTGATACGCAGTATTTT.

The genes are TRBV2 and TRBJ1-2, with 7 bases fitting TRBD1. The CDR3 sequence is 13 residues long. Trimming took 7 bases from V and 6 from J; bases not matched to a gene: 8. In germline, CDR1 is SNHLY, CDR2 FYNNEI. CDR3 region: CASIDREVNGYTF. In DNA, the CDR3 is TGTGCCAGCATCGACAGGGAAGTCAATGGCTACACCTTC.

The rearrangement links TRBV28 to TRBJ1-5; no firm D call. The CDR3 has 13 residues. The V end was cut by 3 bases, the J end by 6 bases, with 9 bases between. The germline V gene encodes CDR1 MDHEN and CDR2 SYDVKM. In nucleotides, the CDR3 is TGTGCCAGCAGTTTCGAAGGACGTCAGCCCCAGCATTTT. It yields the protein CASSFEGRQPQHF.

The rearrangement links TRBV27 to TRBJ2-7, with 10 bases that match TRBD1. After removal of 5 bases from V and 2 bases from J, the junction contained 0 bases not matched to a gene. Germline values: CDR1 MNHEY, CDR2 SMNVEV (reference sequence). The CDR3 totals 13 residues. As DNA, the CDR3 is TGTGCCAGCAGTGGGACAGGGGCCTACGAGCAGTACTTC. It translates to CASSGTGAYEQYF.

The chain couples TRBV7-6 to TRBJ2-3, with 8 bases identical to TRBD2. CDR3 size: 15 residues. Trimming cost V 6 bases and J 2 bases; bases outside gene matches: 7. CDR1 SGHVS and CDR2 FNYEAQ come from the germline V gene. This CDR3 is CASSPGGGSTDTQYF. DNA for the CDR3: TGTGCCAGCAGTCCCGGGGGGGGTTCCACAGATACGCAGTATTTT.

The chain is built from TRBV14 and TRBJ1-4; 9 bases map to TRBD1. This CDR3 has 14 amino acids. After removal of 3 bases from V and 8 bases from J, the junction contained 4 bases not matched to a gene. In germline, CDR1 is SGHDN, CDR2 FVKESK. The CDR3 region has the DNA TGTGCCAGCAGCCAGGGGACAGGGCGGGAAAAACTGTTTTTT. Its translation: CASSQGTGREKLFF.

The genes are TRBV19 and TRBJ1-2; D uncertain. CDR1 LNHDA and CDR2 SQIVND come from the germline V gene (reference sequence). Trimming pared 8 bases from V and 2 bases from J, leaving 6 bases between. This CDR3 spans 11 amino acids. The CDR3 sequence: CASERNYGYTF. CDR3 coding DNA: TGTGCCAGTGAGAGGAACTATGGCTACACCTTC.

The rearrangement links TRBV27 to TRBJ2-1, with 9 bases matching TRBD2. This CDR3 has 15 residues. With 4 bases clipped from V and 4 bases from J, the junction kept 5 bases outside the gene matches. Germline assignment: CDR1 MNHEY and CDR2 SMNVEV (reference sequence). The CDR3 DNA reads TGTGCCAGCAGTTCTAGCGGGATCGGGTACAATGAGCAGTTCTTC. Translated: CASSSSGIGYNEQFF.

The sample holds a few counts of this clone. The rearrangement links TRBV14 to TRBJ1-2; D not resolved. CDR1 and CDR2 from the germline V gene are SGHDN and FVKESK. The ends were cut back, 3 bases at V and 13 bases at J, with 15 bases in the middle. The CDR3 sequence is 12 residues long. CDR3 residues: CASSQNSWSVTF. CDR3 DNA sequence: TGTGCCAGCAGCCAGAATTCCTGGTCAGTCACCTTC. Supplemented by reference TRBV14 and TRBJ1-2, the full variable domain reads EAGVTQFPSHSVIEKGQTVTLRCDPISGHDNLYWYRRVMGKEIKFLLHFVKESKQDESGMPNNRFLAERTGGTYSTLKVQPAELEDSGVYFCASSQNSWSVTFGSGTRLTVV.

V is TRBV6-1 and J is TRBJ1-4, with TRBD1 as a possible D gene (6 bases). V was clipped by 7 bases and J by 8 bases, with 14 bases between them. In germline, CDR1 is MNHNS, CDR2 SASEGT. The CDR3 has 13 amino acids. The CDR3 loop reads CASNRVYGEKLFF. The DNA of the CDR3 is TGTGCCAGCAACAGGGTCTATGGAGAAAAACTGTTTTTT.

V and J are TRBV4-1 and TRBJ2-1; D gene uncertain. Germline assignment: CDR1 MGHRA and CDR2 YSYEKL. V lost 0 bases, J lost 0 bases, and 12 bases lay in between. The CDR3 is 17 residues long. The CDR3 nucleotides are TGCGCCAGCAGCCAAGATAAGGGTGGTGGCTCCTACAATGAGCAGTTCTTC. It yields the protein CASSQDKGGGSYNEQFF.

The table lists this clone with a few counts. The chain employs TRBV29-1 and TRBJ2-1; 8 nucleotides agree with TRBD1. The junction had 11 bases not matched to a gene; V was cut back by 1 base and J by 3 bases. CDR1 is SQVTM, CDR2 ANQGSEA, per germline. This CDR3 spans 17 amino acids. The DNA of the CDR3 is TGCAGCGTTGAAGTAATGGCGGCAGGGGGCGGCTACAATGAGCAGTTCTTC. Translated, it gives CSVEVMAAGGGYNEQFF.

A single count supports this clone. The V call is TRBV19, the J call TRBJ2-7; TRBD1 matches at 9 bases. V shed 3 bases, J shed 2 bases, and the junction held 5 bases outside the gene matches. Germline CDR1 reads LNHDA; CDR2 reads SQIVND (reference sequence). CDR3 length equals 15 residues. The chain's CDR3 is CASSMGTGLTYEQYF. In nucleotides, the CDR3 is TGTGCCAGTAGTATGGGGACAGGGTTGACCTACGAGCAGTACTTC.

The chain recombines TRBV7-3 with TRBJ1-5, with 7 bases fitting TRBD1. The CDR3 consists of 14 residues. The V gene end was trimmed by 3 bases and the J gene end by 7 bases; junction bases not matched to a gene: 6. The germline CDR1 and CDR2 sequences are SGHTA and FQGTGA. CDR3 in DNA: TGTGCCAGCAGCTTTTACAGGGGCGGCCAGCCCCAGCATTTT. It translates to CASSFYRGGQPQHF.

The CDR3 nucleotides are TGTGCCAGCAGCAACGGGGGAACCTCTGGAAACACCATATATTTT. This codes for CASSNGGTSGNTIYF. The chain combines TRBV6-5 with TRBJ1-3, with D perhaps TRBD1 (5 bases). V lost 6 bases to trimming and J lost 0 bases, with 12 bases between them. This CDR3 contains 15 residues. From germline, CDR1 is MNHEY and CDR2 SVGAGI.

J is TRBJ2-1 and V is TRBV27; no clear D gene. Between the trimmed V and J ends, which lost 7 bases and 1 base, there was a span of 26 bases. Germline V gene data show CDR1 as MNHEY and CDR2 as SMNVEV (reference sequence). The CDR3 extends over 19 amino acids. The CDR3 DNA reads as TGTGCCAGCACCTTCGCGACCTCACCCATCCAAACTTCCTACAATGAGCAGTTCTTC. This encodes CASTFATSPIQTSYNEQFF.

This chain uses TRBV14 with TRBJ1-1; TRBD1 is a possible D gene (5 bases). The germline V gene has CDR1 SGHDN and CDR2 FVKESK. Trimming cost V 0 bases and J 5 bases, with 10 bases left between them. CDR3 length equals 14 residues. CDR3 protein: CASSQDPGGTEAFF. The CDR3 coding sequence is TGTGCCAGCAGCCAAGATCCGGGGGGAACTGAAGCTTTCTTT.

V is TRBV7-3 and J is TRBJ2-1; 7 positions match TRBD2. Trimming cost V 0 bases and J 13 bases; bases outside gene matches: 6. The CDR3 runs 13 residues. Germline values: CDR1 SGHTA, CDR2 FQGTGA. DNA of the CDR3: TGTGCCAGCAGCTTAACCCAACTAGCGTCCCAGTTCTTC. This encodes CASSLTQLASQFF. Full variable domain (outside the CDR3, taken from reference TRBV7-3 and TRBJ2-1): GAGVSQTPSNKVTEKGKYVELRCDPISGHTALYWYRQSLGQGPEFLIYFQGTGAADDSGLPNDRFFAVRPEGSVSTLKIQRTERGDSAVYLCASSLTQLASQFFGPGTRLTVL.

CDR3 nucleotides: TGTGCCATCAGAGACTACCGGGACCCCCTTTCGCAGTATTTT. Translation: CAIRDYRDPLSQYF. The chain employs TRBV10-3 and TRBJ2-3; possibly TRBD1 or TRBD2 for D (5 bases each). Germline CDR1 ENHRY, CDR2 SYGVKD. This CDR3 region has 14 residues. V gave up 6 bases and J gave up 10 bases, with 20 bases separating them.

This clone was seen a handful of times. J is TRBJ2-7 and V is TRBV9; TRBD2 might be the D (5 bases). The V gene's germline CDR1 is SGDLS and CDR2 YYNGEE. This CDR3 is 13 amino acids long. The V end lost 3 bases, the J end lost 2 bases, and 9 bases lay between the germline ends. The CDR3 loop is CASSEDGAYEQYF. The CDR3 nucleotides read TGTGCCAGCAGCGAAGACGGGGCCTACGAGCAGTACTTC. The full variable domain, with the rest looked up from reference TRBV9 and TRBJ2-7, is DSGVTQTPKHLITATGQRVTLRCSPRSGDLSVYWYQQSLDQGLQFLIQYYNGEERAKGNILERFSAQQFPDLHSELNLSSLELGDSALYFCASSEDGAYEQYFGPGTRLTVT.